This T cell receptor beta chain was documented in a study of Graves' ophthalmopathy and Graves' hyperthyroidism. This CDR3 region has 17 residues. Germline values: CDR1 MGHRA, CDR2 YSYEKL. V shed 1 base and J shed 6 bases, with 21 bases lying between them. Patients were diagnosed from clinical symptoms, serum thyroxine, TRAb, thyroid ultrasound and orbital computed tomography. The TCR beta CDR3 regions underwent amplification from RNA transcripts. HTBI primers were used in a first-round RT-PCR, which preceded a second-round multiplex PCR. TCRdb itself ran the multiplex PCR reads through MiXCR, one entry per CDR3 protein. Of roughly 1.1 million distinct CDR3 sequences in the sample, less than 45% were seen once. A few counts support this clonotype.

The J gene is TRBJ1-1, the V gene TRBV4-1; D is perhaps TRBD1 (5 bases). The sample comprised peripheral blood or thyroid tissue (not recorded which). This TCR was sampled from an adult man with Graves' hyperthyroidism. The CDR3 DNA sequence: TGCGCCAGCAGCCAAGGACGCGGGGCCGGAGTCTTATCTGAAGCTTTCTTT. Residues: CASSQGRGAGVLSEAFF.